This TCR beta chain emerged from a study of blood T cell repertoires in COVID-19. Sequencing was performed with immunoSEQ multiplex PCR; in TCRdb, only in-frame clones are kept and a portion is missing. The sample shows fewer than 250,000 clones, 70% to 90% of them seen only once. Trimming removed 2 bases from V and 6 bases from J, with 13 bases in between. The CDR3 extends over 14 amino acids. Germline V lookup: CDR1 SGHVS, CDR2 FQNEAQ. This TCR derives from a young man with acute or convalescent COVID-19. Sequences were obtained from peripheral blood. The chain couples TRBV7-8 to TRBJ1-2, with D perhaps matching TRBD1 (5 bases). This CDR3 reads CASSLSETDDGYTF. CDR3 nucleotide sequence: TGTGCCAGCAGCTTATCCGAGACAGATGATGGCTACACCTTC.